This T cell receptor (beta chain) was captured in a study of T cells expressing NK-cell markers (dated by TCRdb to 2018 to 2020). For context, the study as a whole: TCR beta-chain repertoires were profiled in sorted CD3+CD56+NKG2C+, CD3+CD56+NKG2C- and CD3+CD56-NKG2C+ T-cell subsets from fewer than 10 donors. Of the eight sequenced donors, seven were found to be HCMV-seropositive and one was found to be HCMV-seronegative. All eight donors whose samples were sequenced were randomly selected healthy volunteers, three of them men and five women. Illumina HiSeq 2000/2500, MiSeq or NextSeq was used to sequence libraries as 2 x 150 bp reads.

The data were produced on an Illumina HiSeq 2000. The TCR beta cDNA libraries were made using 5'RACE template switching, a step that added both a universal primer site and unique molecular identifiers. cDNA synthesis was primed from the TCR beta constant segment, followed by two successive PCR amplification steps. The study's own analysis went as follows. MIGEC was used to demultiplex reads and group the reads by UMI, and MiTCR was used to assemble and quantify clonotypes. To remove erroneous sequences, TCR cDNA sequences were retained only when supported by two or more reads. The tcR package was used for downstream repertoire analysis, with clonotypes matched between fractions based on CDR3 nucleotide sequence plus V segment. VDJmatch was used to annotate antigen specificity against VDJdb, with one amino acid substitution allowed in CDR3. TCRdb reprocessed the reads and lists each CDR3 protein sequence as a single entry, with no DNA. It is TCRdb's table, rather than the study itself, that gives the V and J calls and clone size. Per the sample table, the count is about 460,000 distinct CDR3 sequences. The ten largest clones capture more than 1.4% of the sample.

From cysteine to phenylalanine, the CDR3 is 15 amino acids long. DNA was not recorded. As encoded in the germline V gene (reference sequence), CDR1 is DFQATT while CDR2 is SNEGSKA. HCMV-specific IgG was detected in serum with a commercial ELISA kit to determine HCMV serostatus. Peripheral blood mononuclear cells were isolated from blood by Ficoll density gradient centrifugation. Summary of the overall study and its limitations: In more than five donors, the dominant CD3+CD56+NKG2C+ clonotypes ranked among the top 10 CD8+ clonotypes, making up roughly 1.0-8% of CD8+ T cells. Whether the expanded NKG2C-expressing T cell clones were specific for HCMV antigens was left unclear. Those dominant clonotypes were again the most abundant among CD3+CD56-NKG2C+ cells in a few donors, at about 25-60.1%.

In the case of this clonotype: It has no known antigen specificity.

Recombination connected TRBV20-1 to TRBJ2-1. The sequencing input was blood T cells: a sorted CD56 or NKG2C T cell subset, CD4+ or CD8+ T cells, or bulk PBMC T cells (not recorded which). The source of this sequence is a woman aged 50 to 60 in good health. Donor details come from another sample of the same person, matched by shared clones. For the CDR3, the sequence is CSAPVVHVTYNEQFF.